The 8 T cell receptor beta chains given below trace back to one sample, sequenced in a study of T cells after yellow fever vaccination. TCRdb itself ran the 5' RACE reads through MiXCR, one entry per CDR3 protein. The sample carries just under 600,000 distinct CDR3 sequences, about 13% recorded once. This sample comprised PBMCs, obtained on the day of the yellow fever booster vaccination. Receptors were obtained from a young man who received the YFV17D yellow fever vaccine.

This clonotype turned up a few times. The genes are TRBV30 and TRBJ2-7; TRBD1 is a possible D gene (6 bases). Germline V gene sequence: CDR1 GTSNPN, CDR2 SVGIG (reference sequence). Trimming removed 0 bases at V and 3 bases at J, with 9 bases between. This CDR3 spans 13 amino acids. This CDR3 reads CAWSVGHLYEQYF. CDR3 nucleotide sequence: TGTGCCTGGAGTGTGGGACACCTCTACGAGCAGTACTTC.

This clonotype turned up a few times. This chain connects TRBV2 to TRBJ2-3, with D perhaps matching TRBD1 or TRBD2 (6 bases each). The CDR3 is 15 amino acids. CDR1 SNHLY and CDR2 FYNNEI come from the germline V gene. Trimming stripped 3 bases from V and 4 bases from J, with 14 bases between. The CDR3, as DNA: TGTGCCAGCAGTGATGGGGGGCGAATTCCAGATACGCAGTATTTT. Translated, it gives CASSDGGRIPDTQYF. The variable domain in full, with the rest retrieved from reference TRBV2 and TRBJ2-3, is EPEVTQTPSHQVTQMGQEVILRCVPISNHLYFYWYRQILGQKVEFLVSFYNNEISEKSEIFDDQFSVERPDGSNFTLKIRSTKLEDSAMYFCASSDGGRIPDTQYFGPGTRLTVL.

The chain combines TRBV18 with TRBJ2-1, with 12 bases aligning to TRBD1. With 4 bases clipped from V and 8 bases from J, the junction kept 6 bases outside the gene matches. The CDR3 totals 15 residues. CDR1 is KGHSH, CDR2 LQKENI, per germline. The CDR3 DNA reads TGTGCCAGCTCACACCAAGGGACAGGGGGCTATGAGCAGTTCTTC. Translating it yields CASSHQGTGGYEQFF.

The chain combines TRBV7-9 with TRBJ2-7; a possible D gene is TRBD2 (6 bases). CDR1 is SEHNR and CDR2 is FQNEAQ in the germline V gene (reference sequence). The CDR3 consists of 13 residues. V lost 5 bases and J 7 bases, leaving 15 bases between the germline ends. The CDR3 is CASSMGLPREQYF. CDR3 nucleotide sequence: TGTGCCAGCAGCATGGGACTCCCCAGGGAGCAGTACTTC.

The chain is built from TRBV19 and TRBJ2-7, with 13 positions matching TRBD2. V shed 5 bases and J 6 bases; nucleotides not matched to a gene: 13. Germline loops: CDR1 LNHDA, CDR2 SQIVND (reference sequence). This CDR3 is built from 17 residues. The CDR3 loop is CASSPGLAGAVAREQYF. Here the CDR3 DNA reads TGTGCCAGTAGTCCTGGACTAGCGGGAGCGGTCGCACGCGAGCAGTACTTC.

J is TRBJ1-5 and V is TRBV29-1; D is uncertain. Germline CDR1 is SQVTM and CDR2 is ANQGSEA. The V gene lost 4 bases and the J gene lost 6 bases, with 22 bases spanning the gap. This CDR3 spans 16 amino acids. CDR3 sequence: CSVGSGGEGSGQPQHF. DNA for the CDR3: TGCAGCGTTGGATCGGGAGGAGAGGGATCAGGTCAGCCCCAGCATTTT.

This chain uses TRBV7-3 with TRBJ1-6, with D possibly TRBD1 on 5 matching bases. V lost 4 bases and J lost 7, with 11 bases in between. CDR1 is SGHTA and CDR2 is FQGTGA in the germline V gene. This CDR3 has 14 amino acids. The CDR3 here is CASSSVGGNSPLHF. The CDR3 DNA reads TGTGCCAGCAGCTCTGTGGGGGGGAATTCACCCCTCCACTTT.

The V gene is TRBV5-1, the J gene TRBJ2-7; perhaps TRBD1 as D (6 bases). Germline loops: CDR1 SGHRS, CDR2 YFSETQ. The CDR3 spans 14 residues. Trimming removed 2 bases from V and 3 bases from J, with 12 bases in between. The CDR3: CASSFVGGNYEQYF. In nucleotides, the CDR3 is TGCGCCAGCAGCTTTGTAGGGGGAAACTACGAGCAGTACTTC.